This TCR beta chain was sequenced for a study of Graves' ophthalmopathy and Graves' hyperthyroidism. Study observations and caveats: The majority of expanded thyroid clonotypes above 0.001 frequency also occurred in blood.

There are many counts of this clonotype. Its specificity is unknown. Amplifying from RNA transcripts, the study obtained TCR beta CDR3 regions. The library came from an HTBI-primed first-round RT-PCR and a second-round multiplex PCR. MiXCR was run by TCRdb on the multiplex PCR reads, yielding one entry per CDR3 protein. The sample carries fewer than 400,000 distinct CDR3 sequences, approximately 20% recorded once. The V end lost 4 bases, the J end lost 8 bases, and 8 bases lay between the germline ends. Germline assignment: CDR1 SNHLY and CDR2 FYNNEI. This CDR3 is 11 amino acids long. The clonotype originates from a woman in her late teens or twenties with Graves' ophthalmopathy. The material sequenced was peripheral blood. The chain has TRBV2 and TRBJ1-2, with unresolved D. The CDR3 loop reads CASSVSLGYTF. The CDR3 DNA is TGTGCCAGCAGTGTCTCCCTGGGCTACACCTTC.